This TCR beta chain is from a study of beta chain features in type 1 diabetes. Points from the study as a whole: Type 1 diabetes patients had TCRB CDR3s that were shorter (moderately but significantly so) in all four CD4+ subsets.

Details on this clone: Antigen specificity is unknown.

Every bit of the isolated RNA underwent reverse transcription, so sequencing read expressed TCRB transcripts. Sequencing used immunoSEQ multiplex PCR; TCRdb keeps in-frame clones, though not all of them. The sample lists approximately 600,000 clones, around an eighth occurring once. There are 16 residues in the CDR3. Germline V CDR1 and CDR2: SGHTA, FQGNSA. The germline V and J ends were trimmed by 3 bases and 8 bases, with 20 bases remaining between them. The genes are TRBV7-2 and TRBJ2-4; weak D call: TRBD2 (6 bases). Sample: naive CD4+ T cells from blood. This receptor was identified in a man aged 25-45 years with type 1 diabetes. This CDR3 is CASSFGGTEPGHIQYF. CDR3 coding DNA: TGTGCCAGCAGCTTTGGGGGGACCGAGCCTGGTCACATTCAGTACTTC.